These 21 T cell receptor beta chains were sequenced from one sample in a study of cytomegalovirus exposure and HLA in healthy donors (dated by TCRdb to 2016 to 2017). The library was built by means of the immunoSEQ multiplex PCR assay. For the multiplex PCR, a mixture combining 60 forward primers for TCR Vbeta segments and 13 reverse primers for TCR Jbeta segments was used. TCRdb obtained this table from immuneACCESS and retained in-frame rearrangements with V and J assigned. These tables miss some clones; where compared with another copy, unresolved V genes account for less than half of the shortfall, and the remainder is unexplained. A total of about 200,000 clones appear in this sample, roughly three quarters of them only once. About 1.5% of the sample is taken by the ten largest. The sequencing input was PBMCs. The receptors come from a man between 45 and 60 years old in good health and CMV-seronegative.

The rearrangement uses TRBV5-4 and TRBJ2-3; 9 positions agree with TRBD2. Germline V gene data show CDR1 as SGHNT and CDR2 as YYREEE (reference sequence). With 0 bases clipped from V and 2 bases from J, the junction kept 4 bases outside the gene matches. CDR3 size: 16 residues. This chain's CDR3 is CASSLGLAGTTDTQYF. CDR3 DNA sequence: TGTGCCAGCAGCTTGGGGCTAGCGGGGACCACAGATACGCAGTATTTT. The complete variable domain, with remaining parts taken from reference TRBV5-4 and TRBJ2-3, reads ETGVTQSPTHLIKTRGQQVTLRCSSQSGHNTVSWYQQALGQGPQFIFQYYREEENGRGNFPPRFSGLQFPNYSSELNVNALELDDSALYLCASSLGLAGTTDTQYFGPGTRLTVL.

The chain uses TRBV28 and TRBJ2-2; possibly TRBD2 for D (6 bases). Trimming left V 3 bases short and J 6 bases short, with 11 bases between. The CDR3 contains 14 residues. Germline loops: CDR1 MDHEN, CDR2 SYDVKM. CDR3 loop: CASSLGGLAGELFF. CDR3 nucleotide sequence: TGTGCCAGCAGTTTGGGGGGTCTCGCCGGGGAGCTGTTTTTT.

Of note for this clone: In this CDR3 the conserved last residue, phenylalanine or tryptophan, is missing, so a read error is likely. The chain has TRBV15 and TRBJ2-7; TRBD2 might be the D (5 bases). Per the germline V gene, CDR1 is LNHNV and CDR2 is YYDKDF (reference sequence). V lost 1 base to trimming and J lost 3 bases, with 13 bases between them. This CDR3 spans 15 amino acids. The CDR3 loop reads CATSRGGADGYEQYL. CDR3 nucleotides: TGTGCCACCAGCAGAGGGGGAGCAGACGGCTACGAGCAGTACCTC.

This clone appeared a few times. J is TRBJ1-4 and V is TRBV30, with D perhaps TRBD1 (5 bases). The CDR3 loop spans 15 amino acids. Germline CDR1 is GTSNPN and CDR2 is SVGIG (reference sequence). The V and J ends lost 2 bases and 8 bases respectively, with 18 bases between them. The CDR3 is CAWSTLGRGKEKLFF. CDR3 nucleotides: TGTGCCTGGAGTACCTTGGGACGGGGGAAGGAAAAACTGTTTTTT.

This chain uses TRBV19 with TRBJ1-2; 11 nucleotides match TRBD1. The junction had 14 bases not matched to a gene; V was cut back by 5 bases and J by 6 bases. The CDR3 consists of 17 residues. Germline-derived CDR1 and CDR2 are LNHDA and SQIVND (reference sequence). The CDR3 here is CASSPRTGGAFKDGYTF. CDR3 nucleotides: TGTGCCAGTAGTCCCCGGACAGGGGGCGCTTTTAAGGATGGCTACACCTTC.

V usage is TRBV30 and J usage is TRBJ2-1; TRBD2 agrees at 11 bases. Germline V gene sequence: CDR1 GTSNPN, CDR2 SVGIG (reference sequence). Trimming cost V 3 bases and J 8 bases; bases outside gene matches: 12. The CDR3 has 16 amino acids. The CDR3 coding sequence is TGTGCCTGGAGCAACCCTTCTAGCGGGAGGATCGATGAGCAGTTCTTC. This encodes CAWSNPSSGRIDEQFF.

The J gene is TRBJ2-7, the V gene TRBV4-1; tentative D call: TRBD1 (8 bases). CDR3 length: 15 amino acids. CDR1 is MGHRA and CDR2 is YSYEKL in the germline V gene. Trimming cost V 2 bases and J 4 bases, with 15 bases left between them. The CDR3 reads CASSQLDRGGYEQYF. The DNA of the CDR3 is TGCGCCAGCAGCCAACTTGACAGGGGAGGGTACGAGCAGTACTTC.

V and J are TRBV6-5 and TRBJ2-2, with 8 bases fitting TRBD2. Germline values: CDR1 MNHEY, CDR2 SVGAGI. Trimming at V came to 5 bases and at J to 5 bases, leaving 7 bases not matched to a gene. The length of the CDR3 is 15 residues. The CDR3 region has the DNA TGTGCCAGCAGTAGGAGAGCGGGAGAAACCGGGGAGCTGTTTTTT. Protein: CASSRRAGETGELFF.

V and J are TRBV20-1 and TRBJ2-1; D call uncertain. The CDR3 length is 11 residues. Germline V gives CDR1 DFQATT, CDR2 SNEGSKA (reference sequence). V lost 7 bases and J 8 bases, leaving 12 bases between the germline ends. CDR3 bases: TGCAGTGTACTTCGGGTAGATGAGCAGTTCTTC. Translated: CSVLRVDEQFF.

The rearrangement links TRBV5-6 to TRBJ1-2; D is unresolved. This CDR3 has 13 amino acids. Germline CDR1 SGHDT, CDR2 YYEEEE. V lost 2 bases and J 2 bases, leaving 7 bases between the germline ends. As DNA, the CDR3 is TGTGCCAGCAGCTTAGGCAGGAACTATGGCTACACCTTC. This sequence encodes CASSLGRNYGYTF.

The rearrangement links TRBV7-2 to TRBJ1-4, with D unclear. CDR1 and CDR2 (germline): SGHTA, FQGNSA. The CDR3 extends over 15 amino acids. V was trimmed by 4 bases and J by 3 bases, leaving 12 bases between them. The CDR3: CASSSQRAANEKLFF. CDR3 bases: TGTGCCAGCAGCTCCCAGCGGGCCGCTAATGAAAAACTGTTTTTT. The full variable domain, with the rest looked up from reference TRBV7-2 and TRBJ1-4, is GAGVSQSPSNKVTEKGKDVELRCDPISGHTALYWYRQSLGQGLEFLIYFQGNSAPDKSGLPSDRFSAERTGGSVSTLTIQRTQQEDSAVYLCASSSQRAANEKLFFGSGTQLSVL.

The V and J genes are TRBV2 and TRBJ1-5, with D perhaps matching TRBD1 (5 bases). Germline CDR1 SNHLY, CDR2 FYNNEI. The ends were cut back, 6 bases at V and 3 bases at J, with 9 bases in the middle. The CDR3 runs to 13 residues. CDR3 nucleotide sequence: TGTGCCAGCAGCGAACAGGACAATCAGCCCCAGCATTTT. Protein: CASSEQDNQPQHF.

This clone was seen only a few times. Written as DNA, the CDR3 is TGCGCCAGCAGCTTGGGGGGCTTCAATCAGCCCCAGCATTTT. As protein: CASSLGGFNQPQHF. This sequence joins TRBV5-1 and TRBJ1-5; D is possibly TRBD1 (5 bases). Per germline, CDR1 SGHRS and CDR2 YFSETQ. Trimming took 0 bases from V and 3 from J, leaving 7 bases between them. The CDR3 covers 14 residues. Based on the CDR3 plus reference TRBV5-1 and TRBJ1-5, the full variable domain is KAGVTQTPRYLIKTRGQQVTLSCSPISGHRSVSWYQQTPGQGLQFLFEYFSETQRNKGNFPGRFSGRQFSNSRSEMNVSTLELGDSALYLCASSLGGFNQPQHFGDGTRLSIL.

As for this clone: The identical CDR3 is also encoded by other nucleotide sequences in the sample. The chain links TRBV5-5 to TRBJ2-7; D is unresolved. This CDR3 comprises 13 residues. The ends were cut back, 2 bases at V and 3 bases at J, with 9 bases in the middle. CDR1 and CDR2 from the germline V gene are SGHKS and YYEKEE (reference sequence). CDR3 DNA sequence: TGTGCCAGCAGCTTAATGCCTAGCTACGAGCAGTACTTC. It codes for CASSLMPSYEQYF.

The chain uses TRBV28 and TRBJ1-6; D remains ambiguous. Germline values: CDR1 MDHEN, CDR2 SYDVKM. V was pared by 3 bases and J by 2 bases, with 8 bases between. The CDR3 length is 15 residues. The DNA for the CDR3 is TGTGCCAGCAGTTTGAGGCATCCCTATAATTCACCCCTCCACTTT. Its translation is CASSLRHPYNSPLHF.

The chain is built from TRBV6-5 and TRBJ1-4; no firm D call. Trimming took 6 bases from V and 1 from J, leaving 9 bases between them. This CDR3 has 14 residues. Germline CDR1 reads MNHEY; CDR2 reads SVGAGI. The CDR3 DNA reads TGTGCCAGCAGCCCGGGATTAACTAATGAAAAACTGTTTTTT. Translating gives CASSPGLTNEKLFF.

This chain uses TRBV2 with TRBJ2-2; tentatively, D is TRBD2 (6 bases). This CDR3 is 16 amino acids long. V shed 5 bases and J shed 6 bases, with 19 bases lying between them. Germline loops: CDR1 SNHLY, CDR2 FYNNEI. For the CDR3, the DNA is TGTGCCAGCAGTCGGGACCGCTCGGGAGCTCCCGGGGAGCTGTTTTTT. This codes for CASSRDRSGAPGELFF.

The V gene is TRBV6-5, the J gene TRBJ2-3; 7 bases align to TRBD2. V lost 4 bases, J lost 1 base, and 5 bases stayed unmatched. The length of the CDR3 is 15 residues. Per germline, CDR1 MNHEY and CDR2 SVGAGI. CDR3 residues: CASSSSGGGTDTQYF. The CDR3 DNA sequence: TGTGCCAGCAGTTCCTCGGGGGGAGGCACAGATACGCAGTATTTT.

V is TRBV28 and J is TRBJ2-1; TRBD2 is a possible D gene (6 bases). Trimming stripped 6 bases from V and 8 bases from J, with 14 bases between. The CDR3 is 13 residues long. Germline assignment: CDR1 MDHEN and CDR2 SYDVKM. Here the CDR3 DNA reads TGTGCCAGCAGACGGGAGACTTTGGATGAGCAGTTCTTC. It encodes CASRRETLDEQFF.

This clone turned up a few times. The chain couples TRBV28 to TRBJ1-6, with D possibly TRBD1 on 6 matching bases. Germline CDR1 reads MDHEN; CDR2 reads SYDVKM. The ends were cut back, 2 bases at V and 6 bases at J, with 11 bases in the middle. The CDR3 consists of 15 residues. The CDR3 spells CASSLPGQTNSPLHF. CDR3 sequence (DNA): TGTGCCAGCAGTTTACCCGGACAGACTAATTCACCCCTCCACTTT.

The chain uses TRBV7-2 and TRBJ2-3, with 9 bases matching TRBD2. The CDR3 covers 14 residues. The trim removed 6 bases at V and 4 bases at J, leaving 5 bases unmatched. Germline V gene data show CDR1 as SGHTA and CDR2 as FQGNSA. CDR3 nucleotide sequence: TGTGCCAGCAGTTTCAGCGGGAGGTCAGATACGCAGTATTTT. Its translation is CASSFSGRSDTQYF.